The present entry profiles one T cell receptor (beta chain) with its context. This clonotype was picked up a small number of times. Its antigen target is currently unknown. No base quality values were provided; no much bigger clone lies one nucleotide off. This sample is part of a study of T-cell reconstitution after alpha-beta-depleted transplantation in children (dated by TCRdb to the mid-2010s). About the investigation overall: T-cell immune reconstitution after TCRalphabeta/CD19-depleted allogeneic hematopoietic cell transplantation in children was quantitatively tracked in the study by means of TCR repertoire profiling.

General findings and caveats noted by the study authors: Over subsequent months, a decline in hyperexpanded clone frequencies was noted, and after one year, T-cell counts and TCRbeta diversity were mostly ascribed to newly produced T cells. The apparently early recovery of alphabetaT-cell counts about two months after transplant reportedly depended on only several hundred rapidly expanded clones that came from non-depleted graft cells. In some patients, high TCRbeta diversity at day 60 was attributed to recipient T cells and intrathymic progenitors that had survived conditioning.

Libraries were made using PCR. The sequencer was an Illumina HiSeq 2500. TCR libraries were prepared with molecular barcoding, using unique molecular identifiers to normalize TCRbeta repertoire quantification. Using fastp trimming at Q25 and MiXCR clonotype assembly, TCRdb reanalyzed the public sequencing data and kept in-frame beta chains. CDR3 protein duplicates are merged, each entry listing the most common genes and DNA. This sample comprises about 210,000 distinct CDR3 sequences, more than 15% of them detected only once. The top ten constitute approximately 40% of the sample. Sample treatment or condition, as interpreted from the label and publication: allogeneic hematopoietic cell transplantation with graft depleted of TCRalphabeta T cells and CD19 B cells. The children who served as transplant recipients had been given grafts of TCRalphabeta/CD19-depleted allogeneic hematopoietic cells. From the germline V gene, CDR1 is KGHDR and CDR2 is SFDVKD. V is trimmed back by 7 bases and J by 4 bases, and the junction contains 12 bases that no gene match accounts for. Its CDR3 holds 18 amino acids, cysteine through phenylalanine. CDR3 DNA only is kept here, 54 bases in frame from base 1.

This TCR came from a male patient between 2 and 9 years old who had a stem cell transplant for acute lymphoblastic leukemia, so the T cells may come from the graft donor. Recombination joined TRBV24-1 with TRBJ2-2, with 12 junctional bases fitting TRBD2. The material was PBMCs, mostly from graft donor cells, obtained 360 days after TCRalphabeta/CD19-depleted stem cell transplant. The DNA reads TGTGCCACCAGCCCACTGACTAGCGGGGGCGAAGGCACCGGGGAGCTGTTTTTT. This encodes CATSPLTSGGEGTGELFF.